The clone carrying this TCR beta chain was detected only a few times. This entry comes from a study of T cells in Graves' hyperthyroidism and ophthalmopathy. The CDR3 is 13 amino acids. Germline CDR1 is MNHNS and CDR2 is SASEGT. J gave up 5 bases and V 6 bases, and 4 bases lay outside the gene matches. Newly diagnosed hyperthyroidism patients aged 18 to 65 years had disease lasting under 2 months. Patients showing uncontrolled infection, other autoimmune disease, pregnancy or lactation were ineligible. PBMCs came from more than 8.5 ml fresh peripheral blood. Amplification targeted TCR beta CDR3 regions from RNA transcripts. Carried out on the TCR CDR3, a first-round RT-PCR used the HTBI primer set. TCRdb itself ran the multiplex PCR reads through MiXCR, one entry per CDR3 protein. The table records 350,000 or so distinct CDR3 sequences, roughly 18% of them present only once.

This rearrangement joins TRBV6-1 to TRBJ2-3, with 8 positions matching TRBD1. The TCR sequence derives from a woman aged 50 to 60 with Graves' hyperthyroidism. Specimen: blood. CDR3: CASRAGGKDTQYF. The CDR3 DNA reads TGTGCCAGCAGGGCAGGGGGCAAAGATACGCAGTATTTT.